One and the same sample provided the 26 T cell receptor beta chains below, sequenced in a study of blood T cell repertoires in COVID-19. Here immunoSEQ multiplex PCR was the method, and the copy in TCRdb shows in-frame clones only, minus some. The sample has just over 85,000 clones, 89% seen once; the top ten hold over 7%. What was sequenced was peripheral blood. These receptor sequences come from a man in his fifties with acute or convalescent COVID-19.

In DNA, the CDR3 is TGTGCCAGCAGCTCCTCCGGGACAGGGAGGGATGAGCAGTTCTTC. This codes for CASSSSGTGRDEQFF. The chain carries TRBV11-3 and TRBJ2-1, with TRBD1 identical over 9 bases. Germline V gene data show CDR1 as SGHNT and CDR2 as YENEEA. The CDR3 spans 15 residues. V trimming: 4 bases; J trimming: 8 bases; junction bases outside the gene matches: 9.

In its sample, this clone was seen once. This rearrangement joins TRBV7-3 to TRBJ2-1; 15 positions agree with TRBD2. This CDR3 contains 17 residues. V was clipped by 3 bases and J by 5 bases; unmatched bases: 5. The V gene's germline CDR1 is SGHTA and CDR2 FQGTGA. The CDR3 nucleotides are TGTGCCAGCAGCTTCCGGACTAGCGGGGGGGCCAACAATGAGCAGTTCTTC. This codes for CASSFRTSGGANNEQFF.

This chain uses TRBV9 with TRBJ2-2, with D perhaps TRBD1 (6 bases). V lost 0 bases to trimming and J lost 3 bases, with 12 bases between them. The CDR3 length is 16 residues. Germline loops: CDR1 SGDLS, CDR2 YYNGEE. The CDR3 loop reads CASSVAWGLDTGELFF. DNA of the CDR3: TGTGCCAGCAGCGTAGCTTGGGGGCTGGACACCGGGGAGCTGTTTTTT.

The rearrangement joins TRBV9 to TRBJ2-3; possible D gene TRBD1, 5 bases. Trimming removed 1 base from V and 6 bases from J, with 9 bases in between. The CDR3 loop spans 13 amino acids. Germline V lookup: CDR1 SGDLS, CDR2 YYNGEE. CDR3 nucleotides: TGTGCCAGCAGCGTACAGGGTGCGGATACGCAGTATTTT. Its protein is CASSVQGADTQYF.

The gene calls are TRBV7-3 and TRBJ2-1; 12 bases are a match to TRBD2. The germline V gene encodes CDR1 SGHTA and CDR2 FQGTGA. The V gene end was trimmed by 8 bases and the J gene end by 11 bases; junction bases not matched to a gene: 10. The CDR3 is made up of 14 amino acids. The CDR3, as DNA: TGTGCCAGCCGAAGGACTAGCGGGGACGGCAAGCAGTTCTTC. It is translated as CASRRTSGDGKQFF. The full variable domain, in which reference TRBV7-3 and TRBJ2-1 provide the parts outside the CDR3, is GAGVSQTPSNKVTEKGKYVELRCDPISGHTALYWYRQSLGQGPEFLIYFQGTGAADDSGLPNDRFFAVRPEGSVSTLKIQRTERGDSAVYLCASRRTSGDGKQFFGPGTRLTVL.

This clone was found a few times. V and J are TRBV5-1 and TRBJ2-1, with 12 bases lining up with TRBD2. The germline CDR1 and CDR2 sequences are SGHRS and YFSETQ. Unmatched junction bases numbered 14, after V lost 0 bases and J lost 7 bases. The CDR3 is 19 residues long. The CDR3 DNA reads TGCGCCAGCAGCTTGGTACTAGCGGGGGGAACTTCAACCCGGAATGAGCAGTTCTTC. This sequence encodes CASSLVLAGGTSTRNEQFF. Full variable domain (missing parts from reference TRBV5-1 and TRBJ2-1): KAGVTQTPRYLIKTRGQQVTLSCSPISGHRSVSWYQQTPGQGLQFLFEYFSETQRNKGNFPGRFSGRQFSNSRSEMNVSTLELGDSALYLCASSLVLAGGTSTRNEQFFGPGTRLTVL.

This clone appeared once. The chain has TRBV7-9 and TRBJ1-5, with 7 positions matching TRBD1. This CDR3 spans 17 amino acids. After removal of 4 bases from V and 7 bases from J, the junction contained 16 bases not matched to a gene. The germline V gene encodes CDR1 SEHNR and CDR2 FQNEAQ (reference sequence). CDR3 region: CASSSSPGQLIAQPQHF. CDR3 in DNA: TGTGCCAGCAGCTCCAGCCCGGGACAGCTAATCGCACAGCCCCAGCATTTT.

The chain has TRBV5-1 and TRBJ2-3, with D maybe TRBD2 (7 bases). Trimming shortened V by 0 bases and J by 4 bases, and 15 bases separated the two germline ends. Germline CDR1 and CDR2: SGHRS and YFSETQ. This CDR3 contains 16 residues. CDR3 DNA: TGCGCCAGCAGCTTGGCGTTTCGCGGGGGCCCAGATACGCAGTATTTT. Translating it yields CASSLAFRGGPDTQYF. Using reference TRBV5-1 and TRBJ2-3 for the parts outside the CDR3, the full variable domain is KAGVTQTPRYLIKTRGQQVTLSCSPISGHRSVSWYQQTPGQGLQFLFEYFSETQRNKGNFPGRFSGRQFSNSRSEMNVSTLELGDSALYLCASSLAFRGGPDTQYFGPGTRLTVL.

This clone was seen a few times. This chain connects TRBV14 to TRBJ1-3; perhaps TRBD1 as D (5 bases). V was cut by 1 base and J by 3 bases, with 10 bases left in between. Germline V gene data show CDR1 as SGHDN and CDR2 as FVKESK. CDR3 length equals 15 residues. CDR3 DNA: TGTGCCAGCAGCCAAGTAGCCGGGGGTGGAAACACCATATATTTT. Amino acids: CASSQVAGGGNTIYF.

The V and J genes are TRBV5-1 and TRBJ1-4; TRBD1 matches at 7 bases. Losses at the gene ends were 0 bases for V and 8 bases for J; bases not matched to a gene: 7. CDR1 SGHRS and CDR2 YFSETQ come from the germline V gene. This CDR3 has 15 amino acids. The CDR3, as DNA: TGCGCCAGCAGCTTGGCGACAGGGATACAGGAAAAACTGTTTTTT. It specifies CASSLATGIQEKLFF.

The chain has TRBV3-1 (or the pseudogene TRBV3-2) and TRBJ1-5; D is ambiguous. The length of the CDR3 is 15 residues. Trimming pared 1 base from V and 3 bases from J, leaving 10 bases between. Germline assignment: CDR1 LGHDT and CDR2 YNNKEL (reference sequence). CDR3 in amino acids: CASSQGGGNNQPQHF. The DNA for the CDR3 is TGTGCCAGCAGCCAAGGTGGAGGAAACAATCAGCCCCAGCATTTT.

There are a few counts of this clone. The chain joins TRBV19 to TRBJ1-5; 7 bases map to TRBD1. V lost 8 bases, J lost 7 bases, and 8 bases stayed unmatched. Germline lookup yields CDR1 LNHDA and CDR2 SQIVND (reference sequence). The CDR3 is 13 residues long. The CDR3 DNA reads TGTGCCAGTCTAGGGGGCTGGGCGCAGCCCCAGCATTTT. Protein product: CASLGGWAQPQHF.

J is TRBJ2-3 and V is TRBV19; 10 nucleotides line up with TRBD2. The CDR3 consists of 17 residues. Germline CDR1 LNHDA, CDR2 SQIVND (reference sequence). Trimming at V came to 5 bases and at J to 1 base, leaving 9 bases not matched to a gene. CDR3 region: CASSDRAGTSGTDTQYF. CDR3 sequence (DNA): TGTGCCAGTAGTGACCGAGCGGGGACTAGCGGCACAGATACGCAGTATTTT.

The chain links TRBV6-6 to TRBJ1-2, with D possibly TRBD1 on 5 matching bases. The CDR3 spans 13 residues. Between the trimmed V and J ends, which lost 6 bases and 6 bases, there was a span of 14 bases. Germline values: CDR1 MNHNY, CDR2 SVGAGI (reference sequence). This CDR3 is CASSYRFEDGYTF. In DNA form, the CDR3 reads TGTGCCAGCAGCTACAGGTTCGAGGATGGCTACACCTTC.

Only one count was recorded for this clone. The J gene is TRBJ1-4, the V gene TRBV30; D not resolved. The length of the CDR3 is 12 residues. Germline lookup yields CDR1 GTSNPN and CDR2 SVGIG (reference sequence). The V gene lost 3 bases and the J gene lost 7 bases, with 9 bases spanning the gap. CDR3 in DNA: TGTGCCTGGAGCCCCCGGGGTGAAAAACTGTTTTTT. This gives the protein CAWSPRGEKLFF.

The chain has TRBV9 and TRBJ1-5; tentatively, D is TRBD1 (6 bases). Looked up from germline, CDR1 is SGDLS and CDR2 is YYNGEE. CDR3 size: 15 residues. Trimming took off 1 base at V and 1 base at J, with 9 bases between the two ends. The CDR3 loop is CASSVTGKSNQPQHF. DNA of the CDR3: TGTGCCAGCAGCGTAACAGGGAAGAGCAATCAGCCCCAGCATTTT.

The chain uses TRBV19 and TRBJ2-7; D remains unclear. CDR1 and CDR2 (germline): LNHDA, SQIVND (reference sequence). V lost 7 bases and J lost 0, with 16 bases in between. The CDR3 is 15 residues long. In DNA, the CDR3 is TGTGCCAGTACCCGAGGCGCTGGTTCCTCCTACGAGCAGTACTTC. It is translated as CASTRGAGSSYEQYF.

The chain carries TRBV7-2 and TRBJ2-2; D unresolved. The V gene's germline CDR1 is SGHTA and CDR2 FQGNSA. Trimming removed 5 bases at V and 4 bases at J, with 8 bases between. The CDR3 has 13 amino acids. CDR3 amino acids: CASSPDFTGELFF. For the CDR3, the DNA is TGTGCCAGCAGCCCAGACTTCACCGGGGAGCTGTTTTTT.

The V and J genes are TRBV6-4 and TRBJ1-2; 7 bases match TRBD1. The J segment lost 5 bases and the V segment lost 10 bases, leaving 10 bases of the junction unmatched. In germline, CDR1 is MRHNA, CDR2 SNTAGT. The CDR3 is made up of 13 amino acids. CDR3 sequence reads: CANMTGRGYGYTF. In DNA form, the CDR3 reads TGTGCCAACATGACAGGGAGAGGGTATGGCTACACCTTC.

In DNA, the CDR3 is TGCAGCGTTGAAGTTCGCGGATCCACAGATACGCAGTATTTT. Protein sequence: CSVEVRGSTDTQYF. V is TRBV29-1 and J is TRBJ2-3, with D unclear. The CDR3 consists of 14 residues. Deletions cut 1 base from V and 2 bases from J, with 10 bases between. CDR1 is SQVTM and CDR2 is ANQGSEA in the germline V gene.

The chain joins TRBV2 to TRBJ2-5, with TRBD2 matching over 7 bases. The trim removed 6 bases at V and 1 base at J, leaving 11 bases unmatched. Germline CDR1 SNHLY, CDR2 FYNNEI. The CDR3 extends over 16 amino acids. DNA for the CDR3: TGTGCCAGCAGCCATGGGACTACTAAAACCCAAGAGACCCAGTACTTC. This encodes CASSHGTTKTQETQYF.

Only one count was recorded for this clone. CDR3 nucleotide sequence: TGTGCCAGCTCAGGGGCGTTGAACACTGAAGCTTTCTTT. Its protein is CASSGALNTEAFF. V and J are TRBV18 and TRBJ1-1; D might be TRBD1 (5 bases). Trimming removed 5 bases at V and 0 bases at J, with 7 bases between. Germline loops: CDR1 KGHSH, CDR2 LQKENI. The CDR3 totals 13 residues.

The V gene is TRBV30, the J gene TRBJ2-1, with 7 bases aligning to TRBD2. V gave up 0 bases and J gave up 8 bases; unmatched junction bases: 7. Germline-derived CDR1 and CDR2 are GTSNPN and SVGIG (reference sequence). CDR3 length: 14 residues. CDR3 loop: CAWSVRGVNDEQFF. CDR3 sequence (DNA): TGTGCCTGGAGTGTCCGGGGGGTGAACGATGAGCAGTTCTTC. Based on the CDR3 plus reference TRBV30 and TRBJ2-1, the full variable domain is SQTIHQWPATLVQPVGSPLSLECTVEGTSNPNLYWYRQAAGRGLQLLFYSVGIGQISSEVPQNLSASRPQDRQFILSSKKLLLSDSGFYLCAWSVRGVNDEQFFGPGTRLTVL.

CDR3 DNA: TGTGCCTGGGGGACAGGAGACTATGGCTACACCTTC. Protein sequence: CAWGTGDYGYTF. The V gene is TRBV30, the J gene TRBJ1-2; 8 positions agree with TRBD1. Germline assignment: CDR1 GTSNPN and CDR2 SVGIG (reference sequence). V gave up 5 bases and J gave up 3 bases; unmatched junction bases: 2. The CDR3 length is 12 residues.

The chain links TRBV2 to TRBJ1-2; tentative D call: TRBD1 (5 bases). Per germline, CDR1 SNHLY and CDR2 FYNNEI. The V end lost 6 bases, the J end lost 3 bases, and 23 bases lay between the germline ends. This CDR3 contains 17 residues. CDR3 protein: CASRTGTGGDIYYGYTF. CDR3 DNA sequence: TGTGCCAGCAGGACCGGGACGGGAGGAGACATATACTATGGCTACACCTTC.

The chain employs TRBV3-1 (or the pseudogene TRBV3-2) and TRBJ1-5; D remains unclear. This CDR3 has 12 residues. Germline V lookup: CDR1 LGHDT, CDR2 YNNKEL (reference sequence). V gave up 3 bases and J gave up 6 bases, with 6 bases separating them. The DNA of the CDR3 is TGTGCCAGCAGCCAGCGGGGTCAGCCCCAGCATTTT. It codes for CASSQRGQPQHF.